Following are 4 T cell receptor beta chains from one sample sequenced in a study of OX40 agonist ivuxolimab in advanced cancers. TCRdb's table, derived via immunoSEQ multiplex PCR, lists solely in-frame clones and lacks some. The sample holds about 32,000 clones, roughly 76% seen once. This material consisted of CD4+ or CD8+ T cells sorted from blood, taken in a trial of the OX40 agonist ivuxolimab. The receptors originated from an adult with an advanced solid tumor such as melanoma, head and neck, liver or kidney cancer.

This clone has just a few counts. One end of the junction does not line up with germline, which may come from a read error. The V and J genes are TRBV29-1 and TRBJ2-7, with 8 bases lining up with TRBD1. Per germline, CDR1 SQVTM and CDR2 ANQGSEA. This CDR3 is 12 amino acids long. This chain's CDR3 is CSVEGQGRVQYF. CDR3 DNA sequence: TGCAGCGTGGAAGGACAGGGTCGGGTGCAGTACTTC.

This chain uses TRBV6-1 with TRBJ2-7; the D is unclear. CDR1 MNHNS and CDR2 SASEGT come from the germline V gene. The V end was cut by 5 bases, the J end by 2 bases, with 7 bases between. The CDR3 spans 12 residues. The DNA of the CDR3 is TGTGCCAGCAGTCTAACCCCCTACGAGCAGTACTTC. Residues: CASSLTPYEQYF.

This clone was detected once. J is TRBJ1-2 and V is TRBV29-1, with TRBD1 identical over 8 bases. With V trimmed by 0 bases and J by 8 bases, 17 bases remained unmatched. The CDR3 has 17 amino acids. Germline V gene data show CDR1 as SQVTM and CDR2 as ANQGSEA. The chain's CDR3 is CSVEDRGRTGKAVGYTF. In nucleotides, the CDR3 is TGCAGCGTTGAAGATCGAGGAAGGACAGGGAAAGCGGTAGGCTACACCTTC.

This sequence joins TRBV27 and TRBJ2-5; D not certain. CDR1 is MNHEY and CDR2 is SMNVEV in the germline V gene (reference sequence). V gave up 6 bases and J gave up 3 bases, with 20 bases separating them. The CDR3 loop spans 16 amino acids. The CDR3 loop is CASRPRVGPPEETQYF. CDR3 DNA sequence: TGTGCCAGCAGACCACGAGTCGGACCCCCAGAAGAGACCCAGTACTTC.